Presented here are 30 T cell receptor beta chains from one specimen sequenced in a study of cytomegalovirus exposure and HLA in healthy donors. TCRdb's table, derived via immunoSEQ multiplex PCR, lists solely in-frame clones and lacks some. The sample gives roughly 120,000 clones, approximately 88% of which show up once; about 1.8% is in the top ten. The sequenced material came from PBMCs. These receptors were collected from a man aged 18 to 29 in good health and CMV-seronegative.

The chain employs TRBV5-1 and TRBJ1-1; D is ambiguous. The germline gives CDR1 SGHRS, CDR2 YFSETQ. Trimming shortened V by 2 bases and J by 3 bases, and 8 bases separated the two germline ends. CDR3 length: 13 amino acids. CDR3 loop: CASSFSRDTEAFF. In DNA, the CDR3 is TGCGCCAGCAGCTTTAGCCGGGACACTGAAGCTTTCTTT.

The V gene is TRBV5-8, the J gene TRBJ2-3, with D maybe TRBD2 (5 bases). V lost 3 bases and J 3 bases, leaving 11 bases between the germline ends. The V gene's germline CDR1 is SGHTS and CDR2 YDEGEE. The CDR3 runs to 14 residues. The CDR3 reads CASSSLALTDTQYF. As DNA, the CDR3 is TGTGCCAGCAGCTCCCTAGCATTGACAGATACGCAGTATTTT.

The rearrangement uses TRBV18 and TRBJ1-2; D not resolved. Germline V lookup: CDR1 KGHSH, CDR2 LQKENI. V dropped 5 bases and J dropped 0 bases, with 7 bases sitting between them. The CDR3 totals 13 residues. The DNA of the CDR3 is TGTGCCAGCTCAGAGGCCCCTAACTATGGCTACACCTTC. Translating it yields CASSEAPNYGYTF.

The chain is built from TRBV7-9 and TRBJ2-1; 13 nucleotides agree with TRBD2. This CDR3 is 15 amino acids long. Germline CDR1 reads SEHNR; CDR2 reads FQNEAQ (reference sequence). With V trimmed by 5 bases and J by 6 bases, 4 bases remained unmatched. CDR3 amino acids: CASSTGLAGINEQFF. In nucleotides, the CDR3 is TGTGCCAGCAGCACGGGACTAGCGGGAATCAATGAGCAGTTCTTC.

The CDR3: CASRGGVDEKLFF. DNA of the CDR3: TGTGCCAGCCGGGGGGGCGTTGATGAAAAACTGTTTTTT. The chain uses TRBV6-1 and TRBJ1-4; weak D call: TRBD1 (6 bases). This CDR3 contains 13 residues. Germline CDR1 MNHNS, CDR2 SASEGT. Trimming stripped 8 bases from V and 6 bases from J, with 13 bases between.

V is TRBV10-3 and J is TRBJ2-5, with D perhaps TRBD2 (5 bases). Trimming left V 4 bases short and J 5 bases short, with 14 bases between. Germline CDR1 reads ENHRY; CDR2 reads SYGVKD. The CDR3 spans 14 residues. This CDR3 is CAISAGVSPETQYF. As DNA, the CDR3 is TGTGCCATCAGTGCCGGGGTCTCCCCGGAGACCCAGTACTTC.

This clone is a singleton in its sample. This chain connects TRBV2 to TRBJ2-7, with D unresolved. V lost 3 bases to trimming and J lost 3 bases, with 15 bases between them. This CDR3 is 15 amino acids long. The germline CDR1 and CDR2 sequences are SNHLY and FYNNEI. This CDR3 is CASSEEQTMIYEQYF. The CDR3 DNA reads as TGTGCCAGCAGTGAGGAACAGACGATGATCTACGAGCAGTACTTC.

The V and J genes are TRBV5-6 and TRBJ2-1, with 9 bases fitting TRBD2. J lost 7 bases, V lost 1 base, and 9 bases had no gene match. Germline lookup yields CDR1 SGHDT and CDR2 YYEEEE. This CDR3 has 16 amino acids. In DNA form, the CDR3 reads TGTGCCAGCAGCTTGTGGATAGCGGGAGTAGGGAATGAGCAGTTCTTC. Translation gives CASSLWIAGVGNEQFF.

V and J are TRBV2 and TRBJ2-3, with D uncertain. The CDR3 contains 16 residues. Germline values: CDR1 SNHLY, CDR2 FYNNEI. The ends were cut back, 0 bases at V and 6 bases at J, with 16 bases in the middle. As DNA, the CDR3 is TGTGCCAGCAGTGAAGCGCAGCGACTGGTTAAGGATACGCAGTATTTT. Its translation: CASSEAQRLVKDTQYF.

The V and J genes are TRBV28 and TRBJ2-5; 9 bases map to TRBD2. There are 14 residues in the CDR3. Germline values: CDR1 MDHEN, CDR2 SYDVKM. Trimming took 5 bases from V and 3 from J; bases not matched to a gene: 4. CDR3: CASSKLAGKETQYF. Written as DNA, the CDR3 is TGTGCCAGCAGTAAACTAGCGGGTAAAGAGACCCAGTACTTC.

The V gene is TRBV7-9, the J gene TRBJ1-5; 7 positions match TRBD1. The V gene end was trimmed by 5 bases and the J gene end by 2 bases; junction bases not matched to a gene: 3. The CDR3 is made up of 14 amino acids. Looked up from germline, CDR1 is SEHNR and CDR2 is FQNEAQ (reference sequence). CDR3 sequence (DNA): TGTGCCAGCAGCGTTACAGGGGGCAATCAGCCCCAGCATTTT. Its protein is CASSVTGGNQPQHF. Using reference TRBV7-9 and TRBJ1-5 for the parts outside the CDR3, the full variable domain is DTGVSQNPRHKITKRGQNVTFRCDPISEHNRLYWYRQTLGQGPEFLTYFQNEAQLEKSRLLSDRFSAERPKGSFSTLEIQRTEQGDSAMYLCASSVTGGNQPQHFGDGTRLSIL.

Comment on this clone: Sequence at one end of the junction differs from germline and may be a read error. The V gene is TRBV4-1, the J gene TRBJ2-3, with 8 bases lining up with TRBD2. CDR1 MGHRA and CDR2 YSYEKL come from the germline V gene. The length of the CDR3 is 15 residues. The CDR3 is CASSEDGGGTDTQYF. CDR3 bases: TGCGCCAGCAGCGAAGACGGGGGGGGCACAGATACGCAGTATTTT.

The rearrangement uses TRBV21-1 and TRBJ2-7; the D segment call TRBD1 is taken from the table without a DNA check. TRBV21-1 is a pseudogene. The CDR3 is 16 residues long. Here the CDR3 DNA reads TGTGCCAGCAGCAAGAGACAGGACAAGTTTTTAATCGAGCAGTACTTC. Its translation: CASSKRQDKFLIEQYF.

This clone has a single count. The CDR3 DNA sequence: TGCGCCAGCAGCTTGGGGGAGGTTCAGCCTGCCGGGGAGCTGTTTTTT. Encoded protein: CASSLGEVQPAGELFF. V usage is TRBV5-1 and J usage is TRBJ2-2; D possibly corresponds to TRBD2 (6 bases). CDR3 size: 16 residues. Trimming took off 0 bases at V and 6 bases at J, with 15 bases between the two ends. The germline CDR1 and CDR2 sequences are SGHRS and YFSETQ.

V is TRBV28 and J is TRBJ1-5, with TRBD1 identical over 8 bases. The CDR3 has 16 amino acids. CDR1 and CDR2 from the germline V gene are MDHEN and SYDVKM. V was clipped by 5 bases and J by 5 bases; unmatched bases: 11. The CDR3 region has the DNA TGTGCCAGCAGTCCGGAATCGCAGGGGGCCCATCAGCCCCAGCATTTT. It specifies CASSPESQGAHQPQHF.

DNA of the CDR3: TGTGCCAGTAGTGATACAGGGTTCAATCAGCCCCAGCATTTT. This encodes CASSDTGFNQPQHF. This chain connects TRBV19 to TRBJ1-5, with D perhaps matching TRBD1 (6 bases). Looked up from germline, CDR1 is LNHDA and CDR2 is SQIVND (reference sequence). The CDR3 runs 14 residues. Trimming took off 5 bases at V and 3 bases at J, with 11 bases between the two ends.

This clone was detected once. V and J are TRBV18 and TRBJ2-2; 14 nucleotides agree with TRBD2. This CDR3 has 18 residues. Germline CDR1 is KGHSH and CDR2 is LQKENI. V gave up 3 bases and J gave up 10 bases; unmatched junction bases: 13. The CDR3 nucleotides read TGTGCCAGCTCACCTCAGGGACTAGCGGGAGTTCCACCGCCGGAGCTGTTTTTT. Its protein product is CASSPQGLAGVPPPELFF. Combining the CDR3 with reference TRBV18 and TRBJ2-2 gives the whole variable domain NAGVMQNPRHLVRRRGQEARLRCSPMKGHSHVYWYRQLPEEGLKFMVYLQKENIIDESGMPKERFSAEFPKEGPSILRIQQVVRGDSAAYFCASSPQGLAGVPPPELFFGEGSRLTVL.

This chain connects TRBV30 to TRBJ1-1; unclear D gene. The germline V gene has CDR1 GTSNPN and CDR2 SVGIG (reference sequence). The CDR3 totals 14 residues. V lost 0 bases to trimming and J lost 5 bases, with 13 bases between them. Here the CDR3 DNA reads TGTGCCTGGAGTGTACCCAGCGTAAGAACTGAAGCTTTCTTT. Its translation is CAWSVPSVRTEAFF.

The count of this clone is one. The rearrangement joins TRBV11-2 to TRBJ2-5; 7 bases agree with TRBD1. The CDR3 runs to 15 residues. V lost 1 base and J lost 0; bases outside the gene matches: 2. Germline V gene data show CDR1 as SGHAT and CDR2 as FQNNGV. CDR3 protein: CASSLGDRDQETQYF. The CDR3 bases are TGTGCCAGCAGCTTAGGAGACAGGGACCAAGAGACCCAGTACTTC.

V gene TRBV11-3 combines with J gene TRBJ2-2; TRBD2 matches at 8 bases. In germline, CDR1 is SGHNT, CDR2 YENEEA. The CDR3 runs 17 residues. Germline trimming cut 1 base from V and 2 bases from J; bases unmatched to any gene: 6. CDR3 region: CASSLVYSGGNTGELFF. The CDR3, as DNA: TGTGCCAGCAGCTTAGTCTACAGCGGGGGTAACACCGGGGAGCTGTTTTTT.

In DNA, the CDR3 is TGCAGCGTTCCTTATAGCAATCAGCCCCAGCATTTT. It specifies CSVPYSNQPQHF. The rearrangement links TRBV29-1 to TRBJ1-5; D is ambiguous. Trimming left V 5 bases short and J 0 bases short, with 5 bases between. The CDR3 loop spans 12 amino acids. Germline loops: CDR1 SQVTM, CDR2 ANQGSEA. Filled out from reference TRBV29-1 and TRBJ1-5, the complete variable domain reads SAVISQKPSRDICQRGTSLTIQCQVDSQVTMMFWYRQQPGQSLTLIATANQGSEATYESGFVIDKFPISRPNLTFSTLTVSNMSPEDSSIYLCSVPYSNQPQHFGDGTRLSIL.

The gene calls are TRBV18 and TRBJ2-7; TRBD2 aligns across 9 bases. The J segment lost 0 bases and the V segment lost 1 base, leaving 4 bases of the junction unmatched. The germline gives CDR1 KGHSH, CDR2 LQKENI. This CDR3 spans 16 amino acids. CDR3 sequence reads: CASSPRASGASYEQYF. CDR3 sequence (DNA): TGTGCCAGCTCACCACGCGCTAGCGGGGCCTCCTACGAGCAGTACTTC. Supplemented by reference TRBV18 and TRBJ2-7, the full variable domain reads NAGVMQNPRHLVRRRGQEARLRCSPMKGHSHVYWYRQLPEEGLKFMVYLQKENIIDESGMPKERFSAEFPKEGPSILRIQQVVRGDSAAYFCASSPRASGASYEQYFGPGTRLTVT.

The table lists this clone with a count of one. This chain connects TRBV5-6 to TRBJ2-7; TRBD1 aligns across 9 bases. The germline V gene encodes CDR1 SGHDT and CDR2 YYEEEE. The CDR3 covers 14 residues. J lost 6 bases, V lost 2 bases, and 6 bases had no gene match. The CDR3 DNA follows: TGTGCCAGCAGCTTAGGGGGACAGGGAAGCGAGCAGTACTTC. Amino acids: CASSLGGQGSEQYF.

This CDR3 reads CASSFSSGTPMQYF. CDR3 in DNA: TGTGCCAGCAGTTTCAGTAGCGGGACGCCCATGCAGTATTTT. The chain couples TRBV28 to TRBJ2-3; the match to TRBD2 covers 8 bases. This CDR3 spans 14 amino acids. V lost 3 bases, J lost 11 bases, and 10 bases stayed unmatched. CDR1 and CDR2 from the germline V gene are MDHEN and SYDVKM.

The chain recombines TRBV6-5 with TRBJ1-5, with D perhaps matching TRBD1 (5 bases). Trimming took off 4 bases at V and 1 base at J, with 14 bases between the two ends. This CDR3 region has 16 residues. CDR1 is MNHEY and CDR2 is SVGAGI in the germline V gene. This chain's CDR3 is CASSLSRGTSNQPQHF. The DNA for the CDR3 is TGTGCCAGCAGTTTATCCCGCGGGACCAGCAATCAGCCCCAGCATTTT.

Here the CDR3 reads CASSIEAGAGNYGYTF. The CDR3 nucleotides are TGTGCCAGTAGTATAGAGGCTGGAGCAGGGAACTATGGCTACACCTTC. This sequence joins TRBV19 and TRBJ1-2; D may be TRBD1 (5 bases). CDR3 length equals 16 residues. Deletions cut 0 bases from V and 2 bases from J, with 13 bases between. Germline-derived CDR1 and CDR2 are LNHDA and SQIVND (reference sequence). Using reference TRBV19 and TRBJ1-2 for the parts outside the CDR3, the full variable domain is DGGITQSPKYLFRKEGQNVTLSCEQNLNHDAMYWYRQDPGQGLRLIYYSQIVNDFQKGDIAEGYSVSREKKESFPLTVTSAQKNPTAFYLCASSIEAGAGNYGYTFGSGTRLTVV.

J is TRBJ1-2 and V is TRBV27; 7 nucleotides agree with TRBD1. From germline, CDR1 is MNHEY and CDR2 SMNVEV (reference sequence). The CDR3 has 14 amino acids. Trimming removed 4 bases from V and 4 bases from J; junction bases left unmatched: 6. CDR3 DNA: TGTGCCAGCAGTTCCCGGGACAGAGTCTATGGCTACACCTTC. It codes for CASSSRDRVYGYTF.

The chain recombines TRBV4-3 with TRBJ2-2, with TRBD2 identical over 7 bases. CDR3 length equals 17 residues. The J segment lost 3 bases and the V segment lost 3 bases, leaving 10 bases of the junction unmatched. Germline V gene data show CDR1 as LGHNA and CDR2 as YSLEER. DNA of the CDR3: TGCGCCAGCAGCCATTACGGCGGGAGATATCACACCGGGGAGCTGTTTTTT. It specifies CASSHYGGRYHTGELFF.

The rearrangement links TRBV6-5 to TRBJ1-5, with 9 positions matching TRBD1. Losses at the gene ends were 5 bases for V and 7 bases for J; bases not matched to a gene: 9. The CDR3 is made up of 15 amino acids. CDR1 is MNHEY, CDR2 SVGAGI, per germline. In nucleotides, the CDR3 is TGTGCCAGCAGTGTACTTGGACAGGGGCACCAGCCCCAGCATTTT. Its translation: CASSVLGQGHQPQHF.

This rearrangement joins TRBV5-1 to TRBJ1-2, with TRBD1 as a possible D gene (5 bases). This CDR3 region has 14 residues. CDR1 and CDR2 (germline): SGHRS, YFSETQ. Deletions cut 0 bases from V and 8 bases from J, with 14 bases between. The CDR3 is CASSLAGGEGGYTF. The CDR3 region has the DNA TGCGCCAGCAGCTTGGCCGGGGGGGAAGGAGGCTACACCTTC.